This entry features one TCR beta chain sequence. The antigen remains undetermined. The junction differs from germline at one of its ends, possibly a read error. This entry belongs to a study of tumor and adjacent non-tumor tissue in lung cancer. A modified ARM-PCR protocol with three rounds of nested PCR amplified TCRbeta. TCRdb processed the multiplex PCR reads anew with MiXCR; each CDR3 protein has one entry. Here the sample spans approximately 140,000 distinct CDR3 sequences, around 65% being singletons. Points from the study as a whole: Tumor tissue had significantly higher TCR diversity than normal lung.

No cell sorting was done before RNA was extracted from the tissue. Material for sequencing was lung tumor tissue. This TCR was sampled from a man aged 60-69 years with small cell lung cancer.

The CDR3, as DNA: TGTGCCAACAGTATCATTAAGTACTTC. This gives the protein CANSIIKYF. This chain links TRBV12-3 or TRBV12-4 with TRBJ2-4; no clear D. The CDR3 is made up of 9 amino acids.